Listed below are T cell receptor beta chains from one sample, sequenced in a study of cytomegalovirus exposure and HLA in healthy donors. Measured with immunoSEQ multiplex PCR; TCRdb has only the in-frame clones, and not every one. The table records some 220,000 clones, about 89% of them present only once. Material for sequencing was PBMCs. These receptors were obtained from a woman between 18 and 29 years old in good health and CMV-seronegative. Both conserved end residues are trimmed from each CDR3. Fields, in order: V gene, J gene, D gene, CDR3 protein. The D gene is left open where the match is weak.

TRBV9	TRBJ2-1	TRBD2	ASSVLAETYNEQF
TRBV7-9	TRBJ2-1	TRBD2	ASSPRREVYNEQF
TRBV25-1	TRBJ2-2	TRBD1	ASSFTGTGAGELF
TRBV2	TRBJ2-6	-	ASGRGTVNSGANVLT
TRBV28	TRBJ2-7	TRBD2	ASSLSKLAGGTYEQY
TRBV7-6	TRBJ2-5	-	ASTPVSGETQY
TRBV7-3	TRBJ2-1	-	ASSPTAVGQYNEQF
TRBV30	TRBJ2-3	TRBD2	AWRTSGINTQY
TRBV5-1	TRBJ1-2	TRBD1	ASSLDGQAYGYT
TRBV7-8	TRBJ2-7	TRBD1	ASSYYDRGGEQY
TRBV7-3	TRBJ2-3	TRBD2	ASSPGLGLAGVWGDTQY
TRBV11-2	TRBJ2-7	-	ASSLGASFYEQY
TRBV27	TRBJ1-2	-	ASSLTAGLPYGYT
TRBV2	TRBJ2-7	-	ASSEENTEGEQY
TRBV6-5	TRBJ2-1	TRBD2	ASSLSGTYNEQF
TRBV7-9	TRBJ1-1	TRBD1	ASSFVVGTGTEAF
TRBV9	TRBJ2-5	-	ASPEEGGLQETQY
TRBV19	TRBJ2-3	TRBD1	ASSITRRQGLITDTQY
TRBV7-9	TRBJ1-2	-	ASSPGGGRSYGYT
TRBV28	TRBJ1-3	TRBD1	ASSRTGALSGNTIY
TRBV6-1	TRBJ2-5	TRBD1	ASSEVLLGQITETQY
TRBV5-1	TRBJ2-6	-	ASRQGFAISGANVLT
TRBV10-3	TRBJ1-5	-	AISQGRDQPQH
TRBV5-6	TRBJ2-3	-	ASSFYFSPRDTQY
TRBV19	TRBJ2-1	TRBD2	ASTQAGFWEDEQF
TRBV7-9	TRBJ1-4	TRBD1	ASSSGQGAITNEKLF
TRBV19	TRBJ1-1	-	ASRGLTGPNTEAF
TRBV30	TRBJ2-5	TRBD1	AWTLPGQGQETQY
TRBV6-1	TRBJ1-1	-	ASSDLLAGMLNTEAF
TRBV29-1	TRBJ2-5	TRBD2	SPFILAGARETQY
TRBV11-2	TRBJ1-1	-	ASSPLAENTEAF
TRBV10-1	TRBJ2-7	TRBD1	ASGTDKDEQY
TRBV18	TRBJ2-1	TRBD2	ASSPSRTSGRSVDEQF
TRBV5-6	TRBJ2-5	-	ASSLRQNRETQY
TRBV28	TRBJ2-1	-	ASSLTPLGGHGGHNEQF
TRBV19	TRBJ2-1	TRBD2	ASRAGNREQF
TRBV6-1	TRBJ2-7	-	ASSAAGGTYEQY
TRBV5-4	TRBJ1-2	-	ASSLDRANWYGYT
TRBV5-4	TRBJ2-3	-	ASSLPGTSTDTQY
TRBV2	TRBJ2-2	TRBD2	ASSRLAGGDTGELF
TRBV5-1	TRBJ2-1	-	ASSHPGGSGLFGRNEQF
TRBV5-6	TRBJ1-2	-	ASSLGGIEGYT
TRBV5-6	TRBJ1-2	-	ASSHGSLVYGYT
TRBV7-2	TRBJ2-1	-	ASSLVGGSLYNEQF
TRBV2	TRBJ2-3	TRBD2	ASSYHLWVEREWDDTQY
TRBV7-9	TRBJ1-5	-	ASSFGSSNQPQH
TRBV30	TRBJ2-7	TRBD2	AWSSPGLAGNYEQY
TRBV28	TRBJ1-2	-	ASRRTPGVDGYT
TRBV4-1	TRBJ1-1	TRBD1	ASSQKQGFEGNTEAF
TRBV6-1	TRBJ2-1	-	ASELLSSYNEQF
TRBV25-1	TRBJ2-1	TRBD2	ASRPAGEFYNEQF
TRBV2	TRBJ1-5	-	ASTEGGRRSNQPQH
TRBV7-8	TRBJ2-7	-	ASSPSGWGTYEQY
TRBV11-2	TRBJ1-4	TRBD1	ASSASGTGGEKLF
TRBV6-6	TRBJ1-3	-	ASSYSGEGGGNTIY
TRBV6-1	TRBJ2-5	TRBD1	ASSGTGVVETQY
TRBV15	TRBJ1-1	-	ATSREDDMNTEAF